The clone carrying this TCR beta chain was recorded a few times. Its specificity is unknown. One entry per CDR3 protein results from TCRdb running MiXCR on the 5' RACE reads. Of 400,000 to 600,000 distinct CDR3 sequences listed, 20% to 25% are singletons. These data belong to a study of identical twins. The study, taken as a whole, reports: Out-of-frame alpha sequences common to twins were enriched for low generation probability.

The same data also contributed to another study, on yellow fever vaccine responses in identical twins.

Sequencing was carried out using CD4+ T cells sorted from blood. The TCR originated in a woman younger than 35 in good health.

The CDR3 DNA sequence: TGCAGTGCTAGTGTCCCTCGAGGGAGAGTCAATGAGCAGTTCTTC. Residues: CSASVPRGRVNEQFF. The chain is built from TRBV20-1 and TRBJ2-1; weak D call: TRBD2 (5 bases). CDR1 and CDR2 (germline): DFQATT, SNEGSKA (reference sequence). CDR3 length: 15 residues. V lost 3 bases and J lost 6, with 18 bases in between.